This T cell receptor (beta chain) was identified during a study of blood T cells in healthy people across ages. The authors ran a second PCR of roughly 7 to 11 cycles using a sample-barcoded 5' primer and a J-beta primer mix. TCRdb processed the 5' RACE reads anew with MiXCR; each CDR3 protein has one entry. The sample includes under 2,000,000 distinct CDR3 sequences, about 49% of them seen just once. This CDR3 is built from 14 residues. Germline trimming cut 7 bases from V and 3 bases from J; bases unmatched to any gene: 7. The germline CDR1 and CDR2 sequences are MNHEY and SMNVEV (reference sequence).

The chain employs TRBV27 and TRBJ2-7; 9 nucleotides agree with TRBD1. This clonotype was obtained from a middle-aged woman in good health. Specimen: blood. The CDR3 nucleotides are TGTGCCAGCACCCTAGGGACAGGGAACTACGAGCAGTACTTC. Residues: CASTLGTGNYEQYF.